This T cell receptor beta chain came from a study of CD8 T cells in ankylosing spondylitis. Study-level points and caveats: Within ankylosing spondylitis blood, a TCR beta motif made up of several highly homologous variants appeared to be characteristic.

Via MiXCR, TCRdb re-called the 5' RACE reads, giving one row per CDR3 protein. The data show roughly 490,000 distinct CDR3 sequences, with 5.3% seen just once and 3% to 4% held by the top ten. Per germline, CDR1 MNHEY and CDR2 SVGAGI. V lost 2 bases and J 0 bases, leaving 8 bases between the germline ends. This CDR3 has 14 residues. This clonotype came up a few times. Its antigen is not known. The genes are TRBV6-5 and TRBJ2-7; no reliable D call. The source of this sequence is a male donor with ankylosing spondylitis. Sequencing was performed on blood, either unsorted or a sorted T cell fraction (not recorded which). The CDR3 loop reads CASSYRRYSYEQYF. The CDR3 DNA is TGTGCCAGCAGTTACCGCAGGTACTCCTACGAGCAGTACTTC.